This entry features one T cell receptor (beta chain) sequence. The authors reverse transcribed 0.5 to 1 ug RNA with random hexamers. TCRdb ran MiXCR on the immunoSEQ multiplex PCR reads and lists one entry per CDR3 protein. The repertoire includes 200,000 or so distinct CDR3 sequences, approximately 96% of them detected once, and about 0.093% sits in the top ten. Sequencing of TCR beta was carried out in blood CD8+ and CD4+ T cells. Purification of the CD8+ and CD4+ T cells relied on negative isolation, and TEMRA cells underwent FACS enrichment. CDR1 and CDR2 (germline): DFQATT, SNEGSKA (reference sequence). Trimming took off 0 bases at V and 4 bases at J, with 12 bases between the two ends. The CDR3 has 14 amino acids. This record comes from a study of CD8 T cells in Susac syndrome.

This clonotype was sampled from a human donor with multiple sclerosis. The gene calls are TRBV20-1 and TRBJ2-5; D not resolved. Sequencing input: CD4+ T cells from PBMCs. The CDR3 protein is CSARDLSGLETQYF. The CDR3, as DNA: TGCAGTGCTAGAGACTTGTCGGGTTTAGAGACCCAGTACTTC.